One sample yielded the 5 T cell receptor beta chains listed below, sequenced in a study of T cells in localized non-small cell lung cancer. Some clones are missing from TCRdb's copy, which holds only in-frame ones; the method was immunoSEQ multiplex PCR. The table lists tens of thousands of clones, over 75% of them singletons, with roughly 17% in the top ten. The sample here was peripheral blood, taken before any cancer treatment. These receptors were taken from a male donor at least 60 years old with stage III squamous cell lung carcinoma.

The J gene is TRBJ1-1, the V gene TRBV19; D possibly corresponds to TRBD1 (6 bases). CDR1 LNHDA and CDR2 SQIVND come from the germline V gene (reference sequence). This CDR3 spans 13 amino acids. V was pared by 7 bases and J by 6 bases, with 15 bases between. This CDR3 is CASNPGTWAEAFF. The CDR3 bases are TGTGCCAGTAACCCAGGGACATGGGCTGAAGCTTTCTTT.

The chain couples TRBV7-9 to TRBJ1-2; the D is unclear. The CDR3 runs to 14 residues. The V gene lost 6 bases and the J gene lost 2 bases, with 13 bases spanning the gap. Germline V gives CDR1 SEHNR, CDR2 FQNEAQ (reference sequence). CDR3 protein: CASSSWTANYGYTF. The CDR3 DNA reads as TGTGCCAGCAGTTCATGGACTGCAAACTATGGCTACACCTTC. The whole variable domain, filled in from reference TRBV7-9 and TRBJ1-2, reads DTGVSQNPRHKITKRGQNVTFRCDPISEHNRLYWYRQTLGQGPEFLTYFQNEAQLEKSRLLSDRFSAERPKGSFSTLEIQRTEQGDSAMYLCASSSWTANYGYTFGSGTRLTVV.

V and J are TRBV13 and TRBJ1-6; TRBD1 matches at 11 bases. The length of the CDR3 is 15 residues. The J segment lost 7 bases and the V segment lost 3 bases, leaving 2 bases of the junction unmatched. The germline V gene encodes CDR1 PRHDT and CDR2 FYEKMQ (reference sequence). The CDR3 coding sequence is TGTGCCAGCAGCTTGGGACAGGGGGAAAATTCACCCCTCCACTTT. Amino acids: CASSLGQGENSPLHF.

CDR3 in DNA: TGCGCCAGCGGGGAGGGGGCTGATGGAAACACCATATATTTT. It is translated as CASGEGADGNTIYF. The genes are TRBV5-1 and TRBJ1-3; the match to TRBD1 covers 7 bases. The CDR3 covers 14 residues. The J segment lost 3 bases and the V segment lost 7 bases, leaving 7 bases of the junction unmatched. The V gene's germline CDR1 is SGHRS and CDR2 YFSETQ.

V gene TRBV15 combines with J gene TRBJ2-6; 9 nucleotides line up with TRBD1. The CDR3 has 17 amino acids. J gave up 5 bases and V 2 bases, and 7 bases lay outside the gene matches. CDR1 is LNHNV and CDR2 is YYDKDF in the germline V gene (reference sequence). The CDR3 nucleotides read TGTGCCACCAGCAGAAGGGACAGGGTGTCTAGGGCCAACGTCCTGACTTTC. This gives the protein CATSRRDRVSRANVLTF. Supplemented by reference TRBV15 and TRBJ2-6, the full variable domain reads DAMVIQNPRYQVTQFGKPVTLSCSQTLNHNVMYWYQQKSSQAPKLLFHYYDKDFNNEADTPDNFQSRRPNTSFCFLDIRSPGLGDTAMYLCATSRRDRVSRANVLTFGAGSRLTVL.